This T cell receptor (beta chain) is from a study of shared clonotypes between healthy human individuals. Looked up from germline, CDR1 is SGHRS and CDR2 is YFSETQ. V lost 5 bases, J lost 1 base, and 7 bases lay in between. CDR3 length equals 13 residues. Clones were sequenced by immunoSEQ multiplex PCR, and TCRdb holds only the in-frame ones, with some missing. Of some 2.3 million clones in the sample, 80% to 95% are singletons; the top ten hold around 0.4%. The sequencing input was naive CD4+ T cells from PBMCs. The subset denotes: CD45RA+ positively selected. J is TRBJ1-3 and V is TRBV5-1; TRBD1 might be the D (5 bases). The sequence derives from a man aged 18 to 29 in good health. Some clones in this sample may be carry-over from other donors' samples. The CDR3 DNA reads TGCGCCAGCAGTGGGGGTTCTGGAAACACCATATATTTT. Residues: CASSGGSGNTIYF.